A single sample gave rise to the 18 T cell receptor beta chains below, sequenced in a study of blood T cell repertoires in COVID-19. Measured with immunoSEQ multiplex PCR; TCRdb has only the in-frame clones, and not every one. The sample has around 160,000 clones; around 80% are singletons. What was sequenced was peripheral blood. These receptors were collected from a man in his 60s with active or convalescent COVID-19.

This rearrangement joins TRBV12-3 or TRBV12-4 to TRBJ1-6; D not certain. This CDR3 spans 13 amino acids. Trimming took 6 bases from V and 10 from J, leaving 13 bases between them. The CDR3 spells CASSISGGSPLHF. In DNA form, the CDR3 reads TGTGCCAGCAGCATCTCAGGTGGATCACCCCTCCACTTT.

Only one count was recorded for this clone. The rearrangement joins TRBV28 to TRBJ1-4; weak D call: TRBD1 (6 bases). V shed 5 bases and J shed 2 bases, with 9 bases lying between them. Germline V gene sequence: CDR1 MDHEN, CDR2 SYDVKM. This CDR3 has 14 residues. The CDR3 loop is CASSPGDTNEKLFF. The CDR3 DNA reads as TGTGCCAGCAGTCCAGGGGACACTAATGAAAAACTGTTTTTT.

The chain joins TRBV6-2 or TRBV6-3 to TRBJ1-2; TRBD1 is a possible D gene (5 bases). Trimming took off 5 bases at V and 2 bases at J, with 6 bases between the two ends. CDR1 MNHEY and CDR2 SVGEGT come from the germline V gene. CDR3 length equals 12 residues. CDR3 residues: CASSDRNYGYTF. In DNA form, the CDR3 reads TGTGCCAGCAGTGACAGAAACTATGGCTACACCTTC.

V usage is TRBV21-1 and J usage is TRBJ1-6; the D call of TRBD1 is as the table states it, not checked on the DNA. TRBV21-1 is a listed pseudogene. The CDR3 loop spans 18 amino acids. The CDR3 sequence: CASSKSPPDRGPFGPLHF. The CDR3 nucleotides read TGTGCCAGCAGCAAATCCCCACCCGACAGGGGCCCTTTCGGGCCCCTCCACTTT.

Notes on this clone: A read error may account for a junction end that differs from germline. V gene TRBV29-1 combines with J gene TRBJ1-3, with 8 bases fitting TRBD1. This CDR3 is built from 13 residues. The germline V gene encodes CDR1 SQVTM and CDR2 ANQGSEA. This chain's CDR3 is CSVATGAGNTIYF. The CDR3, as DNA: TGCAGCGTCGCGACAGGGGCTGGGAACACCATATATTTT.

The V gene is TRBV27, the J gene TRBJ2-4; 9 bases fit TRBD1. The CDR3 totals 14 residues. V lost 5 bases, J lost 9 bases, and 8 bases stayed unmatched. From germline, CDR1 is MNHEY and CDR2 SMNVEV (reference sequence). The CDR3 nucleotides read TGTGCCAGCAGTCCTAGACAGGGGGTCGGCATTCAGTACTTC. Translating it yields CASSPRQGVGIQYF.

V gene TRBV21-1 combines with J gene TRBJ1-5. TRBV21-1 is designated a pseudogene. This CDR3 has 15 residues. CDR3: CASTPCGSSNQPQHF. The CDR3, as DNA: TGTGCCAGCACCCCGTGCGGCAGTAGCAATCAGCCCCAGCATTTT.

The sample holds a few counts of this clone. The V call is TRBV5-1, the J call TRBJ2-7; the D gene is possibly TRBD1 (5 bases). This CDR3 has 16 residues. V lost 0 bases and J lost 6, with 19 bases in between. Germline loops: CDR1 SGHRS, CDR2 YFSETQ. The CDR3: CASSLEVGLPRREQYF. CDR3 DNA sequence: TGCGCCAGCAGCTTGGAGGTGGGGCTCCCCCGCCGCGAGCAGTACTTC.

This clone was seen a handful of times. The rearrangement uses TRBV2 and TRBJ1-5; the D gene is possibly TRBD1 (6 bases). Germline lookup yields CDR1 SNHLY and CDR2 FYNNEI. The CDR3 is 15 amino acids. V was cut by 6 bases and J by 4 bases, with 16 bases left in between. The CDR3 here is CASRADSRGNQPQHF. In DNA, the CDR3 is TGTGCCAGCAGGGCGGACAGTCGAGGAAATCAGCCCCAGCATTTT. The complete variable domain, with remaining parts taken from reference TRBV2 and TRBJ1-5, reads EPEVTQTPSHQVTQMGQEVILRCVPISNHLYFYWYRQILGQKVEFLVSFYNNEISEKSEIFDDQFSVERPDGSNFTLKIRSTKLEDSAMYFCASRADSRGNQPQHFGDGTRLSIL.

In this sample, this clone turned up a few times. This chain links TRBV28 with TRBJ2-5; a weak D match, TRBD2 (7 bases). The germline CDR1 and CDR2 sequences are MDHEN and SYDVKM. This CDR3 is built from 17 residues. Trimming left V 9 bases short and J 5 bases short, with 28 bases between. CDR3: CASRGGIGRTAGETQYF. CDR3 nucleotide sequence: TGTGCCAGTCGAGGGGGAATCGGGAGGACCGCAGGGGAGACCCAGTACTTC. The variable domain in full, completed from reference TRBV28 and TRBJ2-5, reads DVKVTQSSRYLVKRTGEKVFLECVQDMDHENMFWYRQDPGLGLRLIYFSYDVKMKEKGDIPEGYSVSREKKERFSLILESASTNQTSMYLCASRGGIGRTAGETQYFGPGTRLLVL.

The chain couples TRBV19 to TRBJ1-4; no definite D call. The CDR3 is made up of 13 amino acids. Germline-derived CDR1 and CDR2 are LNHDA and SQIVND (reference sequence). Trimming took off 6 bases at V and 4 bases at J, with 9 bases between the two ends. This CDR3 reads CASSRQVNEKLFF. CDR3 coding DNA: TGTGCCAGTAGCCGCCAGGTTAATGAAAAACTGTTTTTT.

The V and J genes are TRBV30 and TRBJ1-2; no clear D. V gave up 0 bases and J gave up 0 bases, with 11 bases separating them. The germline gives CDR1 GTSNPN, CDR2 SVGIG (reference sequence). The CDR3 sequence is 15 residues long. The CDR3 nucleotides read TGTGCCTGGAGTGTAGGCCGACACCCTAACTATGGCTACACCTTC. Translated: CAWSVGRHPNYGYTF.

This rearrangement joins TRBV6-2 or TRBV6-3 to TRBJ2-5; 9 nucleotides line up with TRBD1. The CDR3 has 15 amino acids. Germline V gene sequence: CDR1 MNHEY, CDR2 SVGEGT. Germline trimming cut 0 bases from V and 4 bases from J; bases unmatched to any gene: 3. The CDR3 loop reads CASSYSGTGLETQYF. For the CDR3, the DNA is TGTGCCAGCAGTTACTCCGGGACAGGGTTAGAGACCCAGTACTTC.

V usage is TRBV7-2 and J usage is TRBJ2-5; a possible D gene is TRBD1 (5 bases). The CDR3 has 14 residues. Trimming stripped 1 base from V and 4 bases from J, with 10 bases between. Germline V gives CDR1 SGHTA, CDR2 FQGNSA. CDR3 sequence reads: CASSLGRRGETQYF. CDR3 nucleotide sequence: TGTGCCAGCAGCTTAGGGAGAAGGGGAGAGACCCAGTACTTC. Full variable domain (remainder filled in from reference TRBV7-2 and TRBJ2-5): GAGVSQSPSNKVTEKGKDVELRCDPISGHTALYWYRQSLGQGLEFLIYFQGNSAPDKSGLPSDRFSAERTGGSVSTLTIQRTQQEDSAVYLCASSLGRRGETQYFGPGTRLLVL.

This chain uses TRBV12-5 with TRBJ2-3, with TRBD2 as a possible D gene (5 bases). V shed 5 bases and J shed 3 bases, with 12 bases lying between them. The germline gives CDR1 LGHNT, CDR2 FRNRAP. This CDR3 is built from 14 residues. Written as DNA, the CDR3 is TGTGCTAGTGGTCCCGGACTGGGGACAGATACGCAGTATTTT. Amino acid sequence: CASGPGLGTDTQYF.

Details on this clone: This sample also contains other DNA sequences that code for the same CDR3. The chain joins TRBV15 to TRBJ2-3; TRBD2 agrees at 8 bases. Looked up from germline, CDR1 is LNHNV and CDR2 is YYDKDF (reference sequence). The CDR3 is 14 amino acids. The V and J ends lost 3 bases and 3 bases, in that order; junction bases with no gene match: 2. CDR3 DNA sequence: TGTGCCACCAGCAGGGGGACTAGTACAGATACGCAGTATTTT. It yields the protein CATSRGTSTDTQYF. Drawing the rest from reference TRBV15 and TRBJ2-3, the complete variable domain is DAMVIQNPRYQVTQFGKPVTLSCSQTLNHNVMYWYQQKSSQAPKLLFHYYDKDFNNEADTPDNFQSRRPNTSFCFLDIRSPGLGDTAMYLCATSRGTSTDTQYFGPGTRLTVL.

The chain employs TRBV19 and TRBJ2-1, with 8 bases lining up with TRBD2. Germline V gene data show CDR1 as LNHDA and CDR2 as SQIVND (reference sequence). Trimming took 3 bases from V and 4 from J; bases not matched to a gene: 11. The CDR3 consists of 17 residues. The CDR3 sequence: CASSIRGSGTPYNEQFF. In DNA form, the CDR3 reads TGTGCCAGTAGTATCCGAGGTAGCGGGACTCCATACAATGAGCAGTTCTTC.

The CDR3 here is CASSQVYSGRASGGELFF. CDR3 coding DNA: TGTGCCAGCAGCCAAGTATACAGCGGGAGGGCCTCGGGCGGGGAGCTGTTTTTT. The chain uses TRBV4-2 and TRBJ2-2, with 10 positions matching TRBD2. The CDR3 contains 18 residues. CDR1 and CDR2 (germline): LGHNA, YNFKEQ. Trimming cost V 1 base and J 7 bases; bases outside gene matches: 12.